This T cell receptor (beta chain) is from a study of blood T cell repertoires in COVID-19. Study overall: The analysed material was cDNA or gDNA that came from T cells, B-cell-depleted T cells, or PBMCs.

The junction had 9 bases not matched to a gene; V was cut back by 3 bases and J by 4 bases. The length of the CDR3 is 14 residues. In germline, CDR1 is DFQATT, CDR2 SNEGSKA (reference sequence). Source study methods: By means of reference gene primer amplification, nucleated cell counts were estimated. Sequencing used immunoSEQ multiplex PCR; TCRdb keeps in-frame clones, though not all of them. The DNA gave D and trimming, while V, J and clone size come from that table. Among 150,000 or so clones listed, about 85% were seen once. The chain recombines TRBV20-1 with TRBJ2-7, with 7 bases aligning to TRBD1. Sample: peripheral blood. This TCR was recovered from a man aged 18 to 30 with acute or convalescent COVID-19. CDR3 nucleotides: TGCAGTGCTAGTCGCACAGGGGATTCGTACGAGCAGTACTTC. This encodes CSASRTGDSYEQYF.